The sequence of this TCR beta chain was determined in a study of CD8+ T cells in alopecia areata. The overall study: Affected scalp percentage determined the severity score of treated patients. Study results and caveats: Under tofacitinib, numerous expanded lesional clonotypes remained detectable in scalp and blood. Normal scalp showed lower clonality than lesional scalp, especially alopecia totalis/universalis.

Once RNA had been extracted, it was reverse transcribed into cDNA to act as the sequencing template. Using immunoSEQ multiplex PCR, the repertoire was profiled, and TCRdb retains in-frame clones only, with some absent. The sample lists about 180,000 clones, less than 70% seen once, with 10% to 13% in the top ten. Only a few counts were recorded for this clone. What it recognizes is unknown. The treatment: oral pan-JAK inhibitor, 5-10 mg twice daily. The CDR3 totals 15 residues. The germline CDR1 and CDR2 sequences are MNHEY and SMNVEV (reference sequence). V dropped 6 bases and J dropped 2 bases, with 17 bases sitting between them.

Sequenced material: CD8+ T cells sorted from blood, taken at week 24, from a patient treated with tofacitinib. The clonotype originates from a human donor with alopecia areata. The rearrangement joins TRBV27 to TRBJ2-7; D might be TRBD2 (6 bases). The CDR3: CASSYDGGATYEQYF. CDR3 DNA: TGTGCCAGCAGCTACGACGGAGGGGCCACCTACGAGCAGTACTTC.